This record concerns one T cell receptor (beta chain) sequence. The sample originates from a study of STAT5B mutations in CD4+ large granular lymphocyte leukemia. TCRdb's copy holds only in-frame clones and misses some; the assay was immunoSEQ multiplex PCR. The sample includes 25,000 to 35,000 clones, roughly 79% of them seen just once. The CDR3 runs to 15 residues. V lost 4 bases and J 2 bases, leaving 16 bases between the germline ends. The germline CDR1 and CDR2 sequences are SGHRS and YFSETQ. This sequence originates from a human donor in good health. The rearrangement joins TRBV5-1 to TRBJ2-7; maybe TRBD2 (6 bases). The sequencing input was CD4+ T cells from blood buffy coats. The CDR3 sequence: CASSPDMGRTYEQYF. The CDR3 DNA follows: TGCGCCAGCAGCCCGGACATGGGGAGGACCTACGAGCAGTACTTC. The variable domain in full, completed from reference TRBV5-1 and TRBJ2-7, reads KAGVTQTPRYLIKTRGQQVTLSCSPISGHRSVSWYQQTPGQGLQFLFEYFSETQRNKGNFPGRFSGRQFSNSRSEMNVSTLELGDSALYLCASSPDMGRTYEQYFGPGTRLTVT.